These 9 T cell receptor beta chains share one sample of origin, sequenced in a study of tumor-infiltrating lymphocytes in primary liver carcinoma (TCRdb year 2017). Without any cell sorting, total RNA and DNA were co-extracted from roughly 20-30 mg of bulk tissue using the AllPrep DNA/RNA mini kit. Sequencing was carried out with an Illumina HiSeq 2500. A constant-region primer and ProtoScript II reverse transcriptase were used to reverse-transcribe TCRbeta-specific cDNA from around 480 ng total RNA. TCRbeta libraries were built with three nested multiplex PCR rounds, a slightly modified ARM-PCR procedure. Multiplex TRBV1-TRBV30 forward primers and a Cbeta reverse primer were used in the first two PCR rounds, each of which was run for around 10 cycles. Starting from the raw public reads, TCRdb applied fastp trimming at Q25, assembled clones with MiXCR and retained in-frame beta chains. Every entry covers one CDR3 protein and lists the most common genes and DNA from its rows. This sample lists approximately 110,000 distinct CDR3 sequences; approximately 64% were detected once. About 8% of the sample belongs to the ten largest clones.

Sequenced material: liver tumor tissue from sampling region 3. According to the study, the label for this sample's cell subset or site signals: tumor region T3, left-lateral pole. The receptors shown here come from a woman aged 55-70 years with primary liver carcinoma and hepatitis B virus infection.

Comment on this clonotype: This may stem from a read error, because a much larger clone lies one nucleotide away. The chain carries TRBV29-1 and TRBJ2-5, with a weak D call TRBD2 (5 bases). Germline loops: CDR1 SQVTM, CDR2 ANQGSEA. The germline V and J ends were trimmed by 7 bases and 9 bases, with 12 bases remaining between them. This CDR3 is 10 amino acids long. The CDR3 protein is CSAGIEAQYF. CDR3 nucleotide sequence: TGCAGCGCGGGAATTGAGGCCCAGTACTTC. Together with reference TRBV29-1 and TRBJ2-5, the CDR3 gives the full variable domain: SAVISQKPSRDICQRGTSLTIQCQVDSQVTMMFWYRQQPGQSLTLIATANQGSEATYESGFVIDKFPISRPNLTFSTLTVSNMSPEDSSIYLCSAGIEAQYFGPGTRLLVL.

This clonotype was recorded many times. The gene calls are TRBV6-1 and TRBJ2-7; 11 nucleotides match TRBD2. Trimming took 6 bases from V and 6 from J; bases not matched to a gene: 13. The CDR3 length is 16 residues. CDR1 and CDR2 from the germline V gene are MNHNS and SASEGT. The CDR3 DNA is TGTGCCAGCAGCTACCTTCACCTAGCGGGAGGTCCCGAGCAGTACTTC. Its translation: CASSYLHLAGGPEQYF.

The rearrangement links TRBV11-3 to TRBJ2-2; D uncertain. The CDR3 consists of 15 residues. V lost 9 bases, J lost 6 bases, and 20 bases lay in between. Germline lookup yields CDR1 SGHNT and CDR2 YENEEA. CDR3 coding DNA: TGTGCCAGTAGCCCGAGGATCGTCCTATCCGGGGAGCTGTTTTTT. Amino acids: CASSPRIVLSGELFF.

The chain recombines TRBV29-1 with TRBJ2-1; a possible D gene is TRBD2 (5 bases). The CDR3 covers 14 residues. Germline V lookup: CDR1 SQVTM, CDR2 ANQGSEA. Trimming shortened V by 7 bases and J by 0 bases, and 13 bases separated the two germline ends. The CDR3 protein is CSGKRSGSYNEQFF. CDR3 sequence (DNA): TGCAGCGGCAAGCGGAGCGGCTCCTACAATGAGCAGTTCTTC.

The chain couples TRBV20-1 to TRBJ1-5; TRBD1 matches 7 bases. This CDR3 comprises 14 residues. Germline assignment: CDR1 DFQATT and CDR2 SNEGSKA (reference sequence). Trimming removed 5 bases from V and 2 bases from J; junction bases left unmatched: 6. Here the CDR3 reads CSARRTGRNQPQHF. In nucleotides, the CDR3 is TGCAGTGCTCGTCGGACAGGACGCAATCAGCCCCAGCATTTT.

This clonotype was recorded at least ten times. This chain uses TRBV13 with TRBJ2-7; D unresolved. Germline CDR1 is PRHDT and CDR2 is FYEKMQ (reference sequence). This CDR3 region has 12 residues. Trimming took 4 bases from V and 5 from J, leaving 9 bases between them. The CDR3 DNA reads as TGTGCCAGCAGCTCCCGACTCAACGAGCAGTACTTC. Encoded protein: CASSSRLNEQYF.

Note on this clonotype: The junction does not match germline at one end; this may be a read error. The J gene is TRBJ1-1, the V gene TRBV11-3; D is ambiguous. CDR1 and CDR2 from the germline V gene are SGHNT and YENEEA. The CDR3 length is 13 residues. This CDR3 is CTSSLEAVTRAFF. CDR3 in DNA: TGTACCAGCAGCTTAGAGGCGGTCACCCGGGCTTTCTTC.

This clonotype turned up a few times. The CDR3 end shows no conserved phenylalanine or tryptophan, and so a read error is likely. This CDR3 reads CASCVSGDGRTQYL. In nucleotides, the CDR3 is TGTGCCAGCTGTGTTTCAGGGGATGGAAGGACGCAGTATTTA. This rearrangement joins TRBV6-1 to TRBJ2-3; weak D call: TRBD1 (6 bases). Germline-derived CDR1 and CDR2 are MNHNS and SASEGT. The germline V and J ends were trimmed by 8 bases and 9 bases, with 21 bases remaining between them. The CDR3 covers 14 residues.

The V call is TRBV12-3 or TRBV12-4, the J call TRBJ2-1; D is unclear. Trimming left V 7 bases short and J 2 bases short, with 15 bases between. The CDR3 has 15 amino acids. The CDR3 reads CASTRTSRPYNEQFF. The CDR3 nucleotides read TGTGCCAGCACCAGGACGAGTAGACCCTACAATGAGCAGTTCTTC.